Each of the 6 T cell receptor beta chains below was sequenced from the same sample in a study of long-term antiretroviral therapy in people with HIV (dated by TCRdb to the early 2020s). The immunoSEQ hsTCRB v3.0 assay was used at survey level resolution for TRB variable region sequencing. TCRdb holds this immuneACCESS table with in-frame rearrangements only. Some clones are missing; in checked studies, unresolved V genes explain under half, and the rest has no known cause. The sample data list roughly 28,000 clones, and 80% of these were observed just once. The ten largest account for roughly 7.2% of the sample. The specimen comprised unsorted PBMCs, sampled 0.3 years after starting antiretroviral therapy. These receptors were obtained from a man in his forties with HIV.

The chain is built from TRBV4-3 and TRBJ2-7; D remains unclear. Looked up from germline, CDR1 is LGHNA and CDR2 is YSLEER. V lost 0 bases, J lost 3 bases, and 3 bases lay in between. The CDR3 runs 12 residues. The CDR3: CASSQDGYEQYF. The DNA of the CDR3 is TGCGCCAGCAGCCAAGACGGCTACGAGCAGTACTTC.

The chain recombines TRBV9 with TRBJ2-1, with 10 nucleotides matching TRBD2. This CDR3 is 15 amino acids long. Trimming took 4 bases from V and 9 from J; bases not matched to a gene: 10. Germline CDR1 is SGDLS and CDR2 is YYNGEE. The CDR3 spells CASSFQREGRGEQFF. The CDR3 nucleotides are TGTGCCAGCAGCTTCCAGCGGGAGGGCCGTGGTGAGCAGTTCTTC.

The chain couples TRBV5-5 to TRBJ2-7; D is perhaps TRBD1 or TRBD2 (5 bases each). Per germline, CDR1 SGHKS and CDR2 YYEKEE (reference sequence). Trimming took 2 bases from V and 2 from J, leaving 17 bases between them. The CDR3 has 16 residues. CDR3 sequence: CASSLGGGRTTYEQYF. CDR3 nucleotides: TGTGCCAGCAGCTTAGGTGGGGGTCGGACAACCTACGAGCAGTACTTC.

For this clone: A junction boundary mismatches the germline segment, possibly from a read error. This chain links TRBV5-4 with TRBJ1-2, with D possibly TRBD1 on 6 matching bases. This CDR3 has 14 amino acids. Germline V gene sequence: CDR1 SGHNT, CDR2 YYREEE (reference sequence). The chain's CDR3 is CASSLDRANYGYTF. DNA for the CDR3: TGTGCCAGCAGTTTGGACAGAGCTAACTATGGCTACACCTTC.

This clone has a single count. The J gene is TRBJ2-7, the V gene TRBV7-9; no reliable D call. From germline, CDR1 is SEHNR and CDR2 FQNEAQ (reference sequence). The CDR3 loop spans 17 amino acids. V shed 1 base and J shed 0 bases, with 16 bases lying between them. The CDR3 coding sequence is TGTGCCAGCAGCTTAGTGTTAGATTGGCAGGACTCCTACGAGCAGTACTTC. Translated: CASSLVLDWQDSYEQYF.

The CDR3 DNA follows: TGTGCCAGCAGTTACTCGGCATACGCGAACACCGGGGAGCTGTTTTTT. Translated, it gives CASSYSAYANTGELFF. The chain couples TRBV6-5 to TRBJ2-2; D is unresolved. The CDR3 length is 16 residues. The germline V and J ends were trimmed by 0 bases and 0 bases, with 8 bases remaining between them. Per the germline V gene, CDR1 is MNHEY and CDR2 is SVGAGI.